This T cell receptor (beta chain) was sequenced in a study of regulatory T cells in long-lasting Graves disease. For the study at large: Persistent Graves' disease meant over 5 years of antithyroid drugs with positive TSH receptor antibodies.

Assembly of TCR beta libraries relied on iRepertoire HTBI primers together with Arm-PCR of CDR3 regions. From the multiplex PCR reads, TCRdb called clonotypes with MiXCR, one entry per CDR3 protein. The data contain approximately 290,000 distinct CDR3 sequences, 22% of them singletons. Time point specified: persistent/refractory GD, antithyroid drugs over 5 years with positive TRAb. With RNA extracted from PBMCs as input, the TCR library was made. Tubes containing EDTA received around 9.5 milliliters of drawn peripheral blood. V lost 0 bases, J lost 4 bases, and 11 bases stayed unmatched. The CDR3 consists of 17 residues. Germline V lookup: CDR1 SGHVS, CDR2 FQNEAQ. This clonotype was seen many times.

The TCR was taken from a female donor with Graves disease. The chain combines TRBV7-8 with TRBJ2-7, with 8 bases fitting TRBD2. The source was peripheral blood mononuclear cells (PBMCs), collected when the disease was refractory, from a patient treated with antithyroid drugs. The DNA for the CDR3 is TGTGCCAGCAGCTTAGCTATAGGGGAGCGGGAGCGGTACGAGCAGTACTTC. It codes for CASSLAIGERERYEQYF.